This T cell receptor beta chain is from a study of T cell responses to AZD1222 COVID-19 vaccine. Notes on this clone: Its antigen is not identified.

Sequenced by immunoSEQ multiplex PCR; TCRdb stores in-frame clones only, minus some. The sample has more than 150,000 clones, approximately 91% seen once. Study-level results: Repertoire sampling occurred only after the peak T cell response. Donors, mostly white British, included more females; clonal diversity was possibly underestimated. Epitopes outside B.1.351 and B.1.1.7 mutated regions reportedly drew nearly half of spike TCRs. Dominant CD4 TCR responses targeted spike regions 160-218 and 743-854.

This sequence originates from an adult in good health. This specimen consisted of peripheral blood, obtained on day 0 of AZD1222 vaccination.

The CDR3 sequence is CASSLVGGAAGELFF. CDR3 in DNA: TGTGCCAGCAGCTTAGTCGGGGGGGCAGCCGGGGAGCTGTTTTTT. The chain carries TRBV7-8 and TRBJ2-2; 8 bases align to TRBD2. The CDR3 sequence is 15 residues long. Per the germline V gene, CDR1 is SGHVS and CDR2 is FQNEAQ. J lost 6 bases, V lost 1 base, and 4 bases had no gene match.